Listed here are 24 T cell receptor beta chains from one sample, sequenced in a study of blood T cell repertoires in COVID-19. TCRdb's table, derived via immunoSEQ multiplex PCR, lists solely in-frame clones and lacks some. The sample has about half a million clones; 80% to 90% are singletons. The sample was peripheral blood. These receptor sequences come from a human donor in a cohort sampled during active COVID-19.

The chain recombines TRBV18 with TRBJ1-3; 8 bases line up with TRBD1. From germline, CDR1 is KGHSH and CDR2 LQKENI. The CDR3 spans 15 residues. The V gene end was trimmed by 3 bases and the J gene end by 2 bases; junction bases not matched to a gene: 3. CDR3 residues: CASSPQQGAGNTIYF. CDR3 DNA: TGTGCCAGCTCACCGCAACAGGGGGCTGGAAACACCATATATTTT. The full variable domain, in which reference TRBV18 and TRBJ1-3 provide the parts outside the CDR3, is NAGVMQNPRHLVRRRGQEARLRCSPMKGHSHVYWYRQLPEEGLKFMVYLQKENIIDESGMPKERFSAEFPKEGPSILRIQQVVRGDSAAYFCASSPQQGAGNTIYFGEGSWLTVV.

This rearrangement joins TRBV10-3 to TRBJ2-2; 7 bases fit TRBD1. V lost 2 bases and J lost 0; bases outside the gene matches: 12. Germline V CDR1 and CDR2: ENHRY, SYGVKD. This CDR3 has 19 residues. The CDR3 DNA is TGTGCCATCAGTGAGCGCCACCAAGGGGGCGATACGAACACCGGGGAGCTGTTTTTT. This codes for CAISERHQGGDTNTGELFF.

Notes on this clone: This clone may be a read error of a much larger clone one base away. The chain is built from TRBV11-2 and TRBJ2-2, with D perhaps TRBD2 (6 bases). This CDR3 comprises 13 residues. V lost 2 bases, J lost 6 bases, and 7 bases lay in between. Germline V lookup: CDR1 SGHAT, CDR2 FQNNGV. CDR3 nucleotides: TGTGCCAGCAGCTTAACTAGCCCCGGGGAGCTGTTTTTT. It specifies CASSLTSPGELFF. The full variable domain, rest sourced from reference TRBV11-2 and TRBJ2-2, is EAGVAQSPRYKIIEKRQSVAFWCNPISGHATLYWYQQILGQGPKLLIQFQNNGVVDDSQLPKDRFSAERLKGVDSTLKIQPAKLEDSAVYLCASSLTSPGELFFGEGSRLTVL.

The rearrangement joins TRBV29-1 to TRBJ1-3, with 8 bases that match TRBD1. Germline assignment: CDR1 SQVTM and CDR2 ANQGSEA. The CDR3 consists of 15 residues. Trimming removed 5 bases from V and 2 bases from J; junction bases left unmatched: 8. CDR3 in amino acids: CSVQTQGAAGNTIYF. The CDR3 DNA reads TGCAGCGTTCAAACCCAGGGGGCCGCTGGAAACACCATATATTTT.

The CDR3 DNA sequence: TGTGCCATCAGGCTTCGGGTTGCAGATACGCAGTATTTT. Its protein product is CAIRLRVADTQYF. The genes are TRBV10-3 and TRBJ2-3; D gene ambiguous. V was pared by 6 bases and J by 4 bases, with 11 bases between. This CDR3 has 13 residues. Germline CDR1 is ENHRY and CDR2 is SYGVKD.

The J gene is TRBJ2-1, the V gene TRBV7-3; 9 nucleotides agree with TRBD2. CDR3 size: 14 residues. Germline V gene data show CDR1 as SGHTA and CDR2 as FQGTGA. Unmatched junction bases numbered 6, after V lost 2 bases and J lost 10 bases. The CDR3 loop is CASSLWASGMEQFF. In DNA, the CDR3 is TGTGCCAGCAGCTTATGGGCTAGCGGGATGGAGCAGTTCTTC.

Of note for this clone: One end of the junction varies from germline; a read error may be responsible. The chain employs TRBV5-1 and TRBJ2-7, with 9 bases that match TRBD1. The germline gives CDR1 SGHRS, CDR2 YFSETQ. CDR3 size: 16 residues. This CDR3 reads CASSLTLTGGVPSPDF. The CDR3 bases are TGCGCCAGCAGCTTGACCTTGACAGGGGGTGTCCCCAGTCCGGACTTC.

The CDR3 DNA reads as TGTGCCAGCAGTTCACAGCACACTGAAGCTTTCTTT. As protein: CASSSQHTEAFF. The J gene is TRBJ1-1, the V gene TRBV12-3 or TRBV12-4; no clear D. The ends were cut back, 4 bases at V and 3 bases at J, with 6 bases in the middle. There are 12 residues in the CDR3.

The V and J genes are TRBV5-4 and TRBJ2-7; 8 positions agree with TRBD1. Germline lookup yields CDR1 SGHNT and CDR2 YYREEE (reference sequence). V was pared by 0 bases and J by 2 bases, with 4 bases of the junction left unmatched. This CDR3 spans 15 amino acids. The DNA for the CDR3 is TGTGCCAGCAGCTTGGACAGGGGGGCCCCCTACGAGCAGTACTTC. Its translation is CASSLDRGAPYEQYF.

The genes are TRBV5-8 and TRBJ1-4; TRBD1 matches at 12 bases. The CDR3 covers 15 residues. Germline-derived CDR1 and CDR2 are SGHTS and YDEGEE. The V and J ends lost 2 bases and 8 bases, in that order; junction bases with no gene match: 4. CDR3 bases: TGTGCCAGCAGCTTTCCGGGACAGGGGGCCGAAAAACTGTTTTTT. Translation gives CASSFPGQGAEKLFF.

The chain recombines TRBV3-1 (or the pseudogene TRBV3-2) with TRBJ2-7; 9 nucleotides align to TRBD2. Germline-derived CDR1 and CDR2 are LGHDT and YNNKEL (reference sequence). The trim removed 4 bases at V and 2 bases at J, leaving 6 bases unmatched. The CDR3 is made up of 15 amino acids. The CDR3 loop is CASSPLAGKTYEQYF. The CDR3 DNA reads TGTGCCAGCAGCCCCCTAGCGGGAAAAACCTACGAGCAGTACTTC.

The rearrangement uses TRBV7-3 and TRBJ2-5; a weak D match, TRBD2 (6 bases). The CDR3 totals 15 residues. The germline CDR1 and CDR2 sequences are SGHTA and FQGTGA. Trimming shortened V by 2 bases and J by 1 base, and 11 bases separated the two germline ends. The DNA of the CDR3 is TGTGCCAGCAGCTTAGGGCGGGGTGTCCAAGAGACCCAGTACTTC. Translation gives CASSLGRGVQETQYF.

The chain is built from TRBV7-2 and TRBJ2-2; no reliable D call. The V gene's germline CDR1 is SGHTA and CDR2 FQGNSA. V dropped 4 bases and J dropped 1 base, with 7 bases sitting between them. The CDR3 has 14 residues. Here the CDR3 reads CASSSSGNTGELFF. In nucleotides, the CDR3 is TGTGCCAGCAGCTCGTCAGGGAACACCGGGGAGCTGTTTTTT. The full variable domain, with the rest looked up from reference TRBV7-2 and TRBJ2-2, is GAGVSQSPSNKVTEKGKDVELRCDPISGHTALYWYRQSLGQGLEFLIYFQGNSAPDKSGLPSDRFSAERTGGSVSTLTIQRTQQEDSAVYLCASSSSGNTGELFFGEGSRLTVL.

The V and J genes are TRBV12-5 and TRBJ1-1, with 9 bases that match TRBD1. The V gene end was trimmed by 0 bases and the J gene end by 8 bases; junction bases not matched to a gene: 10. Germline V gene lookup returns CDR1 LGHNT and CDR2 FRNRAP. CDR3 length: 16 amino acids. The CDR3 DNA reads TGTGCTAGTGGTTTGGTACTCGGGACAGGGAGAGTCGAAGCTTTCTTT. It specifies CASGLVLGTGRVEAFF.

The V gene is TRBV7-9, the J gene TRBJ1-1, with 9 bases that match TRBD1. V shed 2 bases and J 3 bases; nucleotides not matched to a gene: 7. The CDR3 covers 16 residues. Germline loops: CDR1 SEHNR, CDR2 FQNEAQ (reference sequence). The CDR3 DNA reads TGTGCCAGCAGCTTAACCCGGACAGGGGATGACACTGAAGCTTTCTTT. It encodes CASSLTRTGDDTEAFF.

For the CDR3, the DNA is TGTGCCTGGAGAAGACAGGCGAACACCGGGGAGCTGTTTTTT. This encodes CAWRRQANTGELFF. The chain uses TRBV30 and TRBJ2-2; TRBD1 is a possible D gene (6 bases). The CDR3 totals 14 residues. Trimming cost V 3 bases and J 0 bases, with 8 bases left between them. From germline, CDR1 is GTSNPN and CDR2 SVGIG (reference sequence).

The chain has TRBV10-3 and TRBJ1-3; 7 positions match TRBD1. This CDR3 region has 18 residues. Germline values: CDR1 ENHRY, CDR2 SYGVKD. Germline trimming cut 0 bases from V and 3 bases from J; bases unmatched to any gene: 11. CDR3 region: CAISESFQAGGLGNTIYF. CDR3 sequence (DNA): TGTGCCATCAGTGAGTCGTTCCAGGCAGGGGGTCTTGGAAACACCATATATTTT.

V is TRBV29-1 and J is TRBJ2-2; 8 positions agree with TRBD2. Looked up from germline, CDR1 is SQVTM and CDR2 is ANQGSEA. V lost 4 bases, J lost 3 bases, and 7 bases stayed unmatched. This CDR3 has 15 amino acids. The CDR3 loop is CSVGREGRDTGELFF. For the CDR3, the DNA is TGCAGCGTTGGCCGGGAGGGCCGGGACACCGGGGAGCTGTTTTTT.

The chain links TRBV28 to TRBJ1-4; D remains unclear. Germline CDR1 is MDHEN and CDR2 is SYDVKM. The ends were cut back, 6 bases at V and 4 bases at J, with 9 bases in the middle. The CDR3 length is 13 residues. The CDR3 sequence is CASRRANNEKLFF. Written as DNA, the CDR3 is TGTGCCAGCAGGAGGGCCAATAATGAAAAACTGTTTTTT. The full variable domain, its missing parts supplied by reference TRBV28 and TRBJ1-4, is DVKVTQSSRYLVKRTGEKVFLECVQDMDHENMFWYRQDPGLGLRLIYFSYDVKMKEKGDIPEGYSVSREKKERFSLILESASTNQTSMYLCASRRANNEKLFFGSGTQLSVL.

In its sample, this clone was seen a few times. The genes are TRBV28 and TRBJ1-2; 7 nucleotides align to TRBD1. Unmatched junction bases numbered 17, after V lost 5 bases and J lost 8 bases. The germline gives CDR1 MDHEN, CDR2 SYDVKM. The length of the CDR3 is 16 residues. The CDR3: CASSPTGQIIFGGYTF. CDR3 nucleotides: TGTGCCAGCAGTCCGACGGGACAGATAATCTTCGGGGGCTACACCTTC.

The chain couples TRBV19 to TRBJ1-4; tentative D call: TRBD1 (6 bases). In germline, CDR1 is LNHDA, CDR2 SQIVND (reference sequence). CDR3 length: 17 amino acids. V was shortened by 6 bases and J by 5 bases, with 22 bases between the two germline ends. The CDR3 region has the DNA TGTGCCAGTAGGAAGAGGGCCCGACAGGCCGGAAATGAAAAACTGTTTTTT. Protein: CASRKRARQAGNEKLFF. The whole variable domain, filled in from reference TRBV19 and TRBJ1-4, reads DGGITQSPKYLFRKEGQNVTLSCEQNLNHDAMYWYRQDPGQGLRLIYYSQIVNDFQKGDIAEGYSVSREKKESFPLTVTSAQKNPTAFYLCASRKRARQAGNEKLFFGSGTQLSVL.

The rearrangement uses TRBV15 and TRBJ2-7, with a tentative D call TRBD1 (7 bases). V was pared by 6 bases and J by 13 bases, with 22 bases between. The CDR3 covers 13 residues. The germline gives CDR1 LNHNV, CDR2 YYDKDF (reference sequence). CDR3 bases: TGTGCCACCAGAGATGCGGGGCAGGGGGTGATATACTTC. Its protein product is CATRDAGQGVIYF.

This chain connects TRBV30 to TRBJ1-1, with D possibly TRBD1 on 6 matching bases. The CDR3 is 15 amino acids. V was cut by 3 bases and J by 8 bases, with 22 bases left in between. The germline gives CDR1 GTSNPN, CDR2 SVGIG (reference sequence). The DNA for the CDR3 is TGTGCCTGGAGCCGCCTCAGGACAGTTCGAGCCGAAGCTTTCTTT. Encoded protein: CAWSRLRTVRAEAFF. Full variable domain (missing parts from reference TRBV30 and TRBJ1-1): SQTIHQWPATLVQPVGSPLSLECTVEGTSNPNLYWYRQAAGRGLQLLFYSVGIGQISSEVPQNLSASRPQDRQFILSSKKLLLSDSGFYLCAWSRLRTVRAEAFFGQGTRLTVV.

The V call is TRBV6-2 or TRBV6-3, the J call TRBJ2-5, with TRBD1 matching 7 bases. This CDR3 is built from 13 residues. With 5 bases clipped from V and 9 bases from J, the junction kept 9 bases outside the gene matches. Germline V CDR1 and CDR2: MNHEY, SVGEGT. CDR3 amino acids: CASSVGTQGAQYF. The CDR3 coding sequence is TGTGCCAGCAGTGTGGGGACGCAGGGGGCCCAGTACTTC.